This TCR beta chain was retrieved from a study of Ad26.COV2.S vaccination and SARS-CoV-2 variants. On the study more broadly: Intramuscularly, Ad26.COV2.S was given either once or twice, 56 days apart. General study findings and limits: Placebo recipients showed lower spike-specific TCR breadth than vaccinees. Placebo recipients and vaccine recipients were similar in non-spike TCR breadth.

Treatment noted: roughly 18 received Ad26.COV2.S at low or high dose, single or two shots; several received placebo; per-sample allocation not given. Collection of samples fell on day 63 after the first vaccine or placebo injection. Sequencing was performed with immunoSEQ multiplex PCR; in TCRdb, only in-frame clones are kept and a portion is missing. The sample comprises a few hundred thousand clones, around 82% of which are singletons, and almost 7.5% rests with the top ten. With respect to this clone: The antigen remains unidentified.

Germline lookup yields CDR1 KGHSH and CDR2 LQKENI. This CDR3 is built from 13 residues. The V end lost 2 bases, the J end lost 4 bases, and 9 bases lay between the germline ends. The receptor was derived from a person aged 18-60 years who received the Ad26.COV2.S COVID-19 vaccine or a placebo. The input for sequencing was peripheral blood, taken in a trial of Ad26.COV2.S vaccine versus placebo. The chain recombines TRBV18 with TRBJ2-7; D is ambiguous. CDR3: CASSPGSGYEQYF. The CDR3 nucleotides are TGTGCCAGCTCACCAGGGTCTGGGTACGAGCAGTACTTC.